The 26 T cell receptor beta chains below all came from one sample that was sequenced in a study of blood T cell repertoires in COVID-19. Using immunoSEQ multiplex PCR, the repertoire was profiled, and TCRdb retains in-frame clones only, with some absent. The repertoire holds 84,000 or so clones, around four fifths seen once, with 15% to 20% in the top ten. Material for sequencing was peripheral blood. The receptors were sampled from an elderly man with active or convalescent COVID-19.

The rearrangement links TRBV5-1 to TRBJ2-3; D might be TRBD1 (5 bases). Germline-derived CDR1 and CDR2 are SGHRS and YFSETQ. This CDR3 is built from 14 residues. The V end was cut by 2 bases, the J end by 2 bases, with 9 bases between. The CDR3 sequence is CASSFRQLTDTQYF. CDR3 bases: TGCGCCAGCAGCTTCCGACAGCTCACAGATACGCAGTATTTT.

This chain joins TRBV11-2 and TRBJ2-3; D unresolved. The CDR3 is 14 amino acids. Germline V gene data show CDR1 as SGHAT and CDR2 as FQNNGV. Trimming stripped 1 base from V and 0 bases from J, with 5 bases between. CDR3 DNA: TGTGCCAGCAGCTTAGTATATAGCACAGATACGCAGTATTTT. Encoded protein: CASSLVYSTDTQYF.

The chain recombines TRBV28 with TRBJ1-1; a weak D match, TRBD1 (5 bases). From germline, CDR1 is MDHEN and CDR2 SYDVKM. V lost 4 bases, J lost 4 bases, and 13 bases lay in between. The CDR3 runs 14 residues. The CDR3 is CASSSGGIGTEAFF. CDR3 sequence (DNA): TGTGCCAGCAGTTCTGGGGGGATAGGCACTGAAGCTTTCTTT.

The rearrangement links TRBV6-5 to TRBJ1-1; D uncertain. With 6 bases removed from V and 1 base from J, the gap between germline ends came to 12 bases. Germline V lookup: CDR1 MNHEY, CDR2 SVGAGI. The CDR3 contains 14 residues. CDR3 nucleotide sequence: TGTGCCAGCAGATACGACACCCGGAACACTGAAGCTTTCTTT. It is translated as CASRYDTRNTEAFF.

The chain employs TRBV19 and TRBJ1-1, with D uncertain. The V and J ends lost 6 bases and 3 bases respectively, with 11 bases between them. CDR3 length: 13 amino acids. CDR1 LNHDA and CDR2 SQIVND come from the germline V gene (reference sequence). CDR3 residues: CASSRGVDTEAFF. The CDR3 DNA follows: TGTGCCAGTAGCAGAGGCGTGGACACTGAAGCTTTCTTT.

The chain couples TRBV6-6 to TRBJ1-6; TRBD1 is a possible D gene (6 bases). Germline V gene sequence: CDR1 MNHNY, CDR2 SVGAGI (reference sequence). V shed 8 bases and J shed 4 bases, with 15 bases lying between them. The CDR3 is 15 residues long. The CDR3 reads CASLPAGAYNSPLHF. Here the CDR3 DNA reads TGTGCCAGCCTACCGGCAGGGGCATATAATTCACCCCTCCACTTT.

V is TRBV30 and J is TRBJ2-4, with a tentative D call TRBD1 (6 bases). The CDR3 is 17 residues long. Germline V gene sequence: CDR1 GTSNPN, CDR2 SVGIG (reference sequence). V lost 2 bases and J 7 bases, leaving 24 bases between the germline ends. This chain's CDR3 is CAWSMNLNRVRSNIQYF. The DNA for the CDR3 is TGTGCCTGGAGTATGAACCTAAACAGGGTTCGATCGAACATTCAGTACTTC.

The chain carries TRBV11-2 and TRBJ2-3, with D possibly TRBD2 on 5 matching bases. CDR3 length: 14 residues. Germline lookup yields CDR1 SGHAT and CDR2 FQNNGV. V dropped 5 bases and J dropped 1 base, with 10 bases sitting between them. The CDR3 nucleotides read TGTGCCAGCAGCACCTACGGGGGCACAGATACGCAGTATTTT. Translated: CASSTYGGTDTQYF.

The V gene is TRBV2, the J gene TRBJ2-6; the D gene is possibly TRBD2 (6 bases). From germline, CDR1 is SNHLY and CDR2 FYNNEI. V was clipped by 2 bases and J by 1 base, with 15 bases between them. The CDR3 is made up of 18 amino acids. CDR3 loop: CASSERLMGGSGANVLTF. CDR3 in DNA: TGTGCCAGCAGTGAACGACTGATGGGGGGTTCTGGGGCCAACGTCCTGACTTTC.

This clone was found once. V gene TRBV18 combines with J gene TRBJ2-7; no clear D gene. The CDR3 totals 13 residues. The V and J ends lost 3 bases and 1 base respectively, with 7 bases between them. CDR1 KGHSH and CDR2 LQKENI come from the germline V gene. This chain's CDR3 is CASSPHRSYEQYV. CDR3 DNA sequence: TGTGCCAGCTCACCCCACAGATCCTACGAGCAGTACGTC.

This clone was counted a single time. The V gene is TRBV27, the J gene TRBJ1-2, with TRBD1 matching 7 bases. The CDR3 covers 13 residues. Trimming removed 2 bases from V and 4 bases from J; junction bases left unmatched: 1. Germline loops: CDR1 MNHEY, CDR2 SMNVEV (reference sequence). CDR3 in DNA: TGTGCCAGCAGTTTAAACAGGGGCTATGGCTACACCTTC. This translates into CASSLNRGYGYTF.

The chain carries TRBV3-1 (or the pseudogene TRBV3-2) and TRBJ2-2, with 15 positions matching TRBD2. V dropped 4 bases and J dropped 3; count of bases not matched to a gene: 9. This CDR3 is built from 19 residues. Per germline, CDR1 LGHDT and CDR2 YNNKEL (reference sequence). In DNA form, the CDR3 reads TGTGCCAGCAGCCCGCCGGGACTAGCGGGAGGAATGCACACCGGGGAGCTGTTTTTT. Its translation: CASSPPGLAGGMHTGELFF.

This sequence joins TRBV6-5 and TRBJ2-3, with D tentatively TRBD2 (6 bases). With 2 bases removed from V and 6 bases from J, the gap between germline ends came to 18 bases. This CDR3 is built from 16 residues. The germline V gene encodes CDR1 MNHEY and CDR2 SVGAGI. This chain's CDR3 is CASSYDPGLPSDTQYF. The CDR3 DNA is TGTGCCAGCAGTTACGATCCGGGACTCCCATCGGATACGCAGTATTTT.

This chain links TRBV6-6 with TRBJ1-5; unclear D gene. The CDR3 extends over 13 amino acids. The germline V gene encodes CDR1 MNHNY and CDR2 SVGAGI (reference sequence). Trimming removed 7 bases from V and 0 bases from J, with 7 bases in between. This CDR3 is CASTLNSNQPQHF. CDR3 nucleotide sequence: TGTGCCAGCACCCTAAATAGCAATCAGCCCCAGCATTTT.

CDR3 coding DNA: TGTGCCAGCAGTTTGAGGGGGGGACTGTTTTTT. It codes for CASSLRGGLFF. The chain recombines TRBV28 with TRBJ1-4; D is possibly TRBD1 (6 bases). Trimming removed 3 bases at V and 13 bases at J, with 9 bases between. The CDR3 is made up of 11 amino acids. Germline V CDR1 and CDR2: MDHEN, SYDVKM. The variable domain in full, completed from reference TRBV28 and TRBJ1-4, reads DVKVTQSSRYLVKRTGEKVFLECVQDMDHENMFWYRQDPGLGLRLIYFSYDVKMKEKGDIPEGYSVSREKKERFSLILESASTNQTSMYLCASSLRGGLFFGSGTQLSVL.

The rearrangement joins TRBV6-4 to TRBJ2-1; a possible D gene is TRBD2 (6 bases). Germline CDR1 MRHNA, CDR2 SNTAGT. V was clipped by 2 bases and J by 8 bases, with 16 bases between them. The CDR3 length is 15 residues. CDR3 DNA sequence: TGTGCCAGCAGTGACATGGGGGGTGCTAAGGATGAGCAGTTCTTC. Translation: CASSDMGGAKDEQFF.

The V call is TRBV28, the J call TRBJ2-6, with a weak D call TRBD1 (5 bases). V lost 4 bases, J lost 2 bases, and 18 bases lay in between. This CDR3 comprises 18 residues. Looked up from germline, CDR1 is MDHEN and CDR2 is SYDVKM. Here the CDR3 DNA reads TGTGCCAGCAGTTCACCCGGGTTTATGGGGCCTGGGGCCAACGTCCTGACTTTC. It yields the protein CASSSPGFMGPGANVLTF.

In this sample, this clone turned up once. The chain is built from TRBV7-6 and TRBJ1-6, with 9 bases lining up with TRBD1. The V gene end was trimmed by 5 bases and the J gene end by 5 bases; junction bases not matched to a gene: 4. Germline V lookup: CDR1 SGHVS, CDR2 FNYEAQ. The CDR3 extends over 15 amino acids. CDR3 nucleotides: TGTGCCAGCAGCCAGGGACAGGGTAATAATTCACCCCTCCACTTT. Its protein product is CASSQGQGNNSPLHF.

This chain connects TRBV10-1 to TRBJ2-3, with a weak D call TRBD1 (6 bases). Trimming cost V 5 bases and J 0 bases, with 12 bases left between them. The CDR3 length is 15 residues. Germline assignment: CDR1 WNHNN and CDR2 SYGVQD (reference sequence). The CDR3, as DNA: TGCGCCAGCAGTTCCGGGACACTAAGCACAGATACGCAGTATTTT. Translation gives CASSSGTLSTDTQYF.

This clone was seen once. The V gene is TRBV27, the J gene TRBJ2-7; a weak D match, TRBD2 (6 bases). Germline V gives CDR1 MNHEY, CDR2 SMNVEV (reference sequence). The germline V and J ends were trimmed by 9 bases and 6 bases, with 18 bases remaining between them. This CDR3 has 13 residues. CDR3 sequence (DNA): TGTGCCAGAAGGGACTGCTCAGCCGCCGAGCAGTACGTC. This encodes CARRDCSAAEQYV.

V and J are TRBV28 and TRBJ2-5, with 8 positions matching TRBD2. V was clipped by 5 bases and J by 5 bases; unmatched bases: 13. Germline V lookup: CDR1 MDHEN, CDR2 SYDVKM. CDR3 size: 16 residues. The CDR3 DNA reads as TGTGCCAGCAGTAAGCGGGGGCGGGGGATTCGGGAGACCCAGTACTTC. Its protein is CASSKRGRGIRETQYF.

V usage is TRBV5-6 and J usage is TRBJ2-3; D might be TRBD2 (5 bases). The CDR3 length is 14 residues. From germline, CDR1 is SGHDT and CDR2 YYEEEE. V lost 4 bases to trimming and J lost 0 bases, with 9 bases between them. For the CDR3, the DNA is TGTGCCAGCAGCGGAAGCGGAAGCACAGATACGCAGTATTTT. Its protein is CASSGSGSTDTQYF. Full variable domain (missing parts from reference TRBV5-6 and TRBJ2-3): DAGVTQSPTHLIKTRGQQVTLRCSPKSGHDTVSWYQQALGQGPQFIFQYYEEEERQRGNFPDRFSGHQFPNYSSELNVNALLLGDSALYLCASSGSGSTDTQYFGPGTRLTVL.

The gene calls are TRBV6-4 and TRBJ2-5; 7 nucleotides match TRBD2. Trimming took 6 bases from V and 5 from J; bases not matched to a gene: 9. The CDR3 totals 14 residues. Germline lookup yields CDR1 MRHNA and CDR2 SNTAGT. The CDR3: CASSPEQGGETQYF. CDR3 DNA sequence: TGTGCCAGCAGCCCCGAGCAGGGAGGGGAGACCCAGTACTTC.

V is TRBV7-3 and J is TRBJ2-2, with a tentative D call TRBD2 (7 bases). V lost 4 bases to trimming and J lost 4 bases, with 16 bases between them. The CDR3 is 16 residues long. Per the germline V gene, CDR1 is SGHTA and CDR2 is FQGTGA. CDR3 coding DNA: TGTGCCAGCAGCTCCCGGGGGGCGGAGTCCACCGGGGAGCTGTTTTTT. Amino acids: CASSSRGAESTGELFF.

V is TRBV6-1 and J is TRBJ2-1; a possible D gene is TRBD1 (7 bases). Germline CDR1 and CDR2: MNHNS and SASEGT. The CDR3 covers 15 residues. The ends were cut back, 3 bases at V and 9 bases at J, with 18 bases in the middle. This chain's CDR3 is CASSETRQGTAEQFF. Written as DNA, the CDR3 is TGTGCCAGCAGTGAGACTAGACAGGGAACGGCTGAGCAGTTCTTC.

The gene calls are TRBV5-1 and TRBJ1-4; perhaps TRBD1 as D (6 bases). With 4 bases removed from V and 5 bases from J, the gap between germline ends came to 12 bases. CDR3 length equals 14 residues. Germline CDR1 SGHRS, CDR2 YFSETQ. The CDR3 is CASSPGQPNEKLFF. The CDR3 bases are TGCGCCAGCAGCCCGGGACAACCAAATGAAAAACTGTTTTTT.